Sequencing of this T cell receptor (beta chain) was carried out in a study of CD8+ T cells in alopecia areata. CDR3 size: 14 residues. Per germline, CDR1 MDHEN and CDR2 SYDVKM. The V and J ends lost 7 bases and 1 base respectively, with 11 bases between them. This sample's treatment: oral pan-JAK inhibitor, 5-10 mg twice daily. General observations from the study: Within the top 100, expanded CD8+ clones significantly decreased with tofacitinib, as did scalp clonality. Scalp sequencing captures resident alphabeta T cells of normal skin too. Clarity of TCR sharing across patients fell short of that in mice, possibly HLA-related. Higher clonality was seen in lesional scalp than in normal scalp, especially in alopecia totalis/universalis.

Comment on this clone: Antigen unknown.

Investigators isolated RNA and reverse transcribed it into cDNA to act as the sequencing template. Libraries were prepared by immunoSEQ multiplex PCR; TCRdb keeps only in-frame clonotypes and omits some of them. The sample records approximately 190,000 clones, about 62% being singletons. The clonotype was recovered from a human donor with alopecia areata. This chain links TRBV28 with TRBJ2-4, with D perhaps matching TRBD2 (5 bases). The specimen was CD4+ T cells sorted from blood, collected at week 24, from a patient treated with tofacitinib. This CDR3 is CASNGGEAKNIQYF. DNA of the CDR3: TGTGCCAGCAACGGTGGGGAGGCCAAAAACATTCAGTACTTC.